Given below is one T cell receptor (beta chain) in context. The entry originates in a study of shared clonotypes between healthy human individuals. Profiling relied on immunoSEQ multiplex PCR, and the TCRdb table lists in-frame clones only, not all of them. This table has about half a million clones, less than 80% appearing once. Germline V gene sequence: CDR1 SGHRS, CDR2 YFSETQ. The junction had 5 bases not matched to a gene; V was cut back by 5 bases and J by 3 bases. The CDR3 is made up of 15 amino acids. The chain links TRBV5-1 to TRBJ2-3; 11 positions agree with TRBD1. Sequenced sample: PBMCs. The sequence was collected from a woman between 40 and 50 years old in good health. Some clones in this sample may be carry-over from other donors' samples. In DNA form, the CDR3 reads TGCGCCAGCAGTCGGACAGGGGGCTGGACAGATACGCAGTATTTT. This translates into CASSRTGGWTDTQYF.